What follows are 18 T cell receptor beta chains derived from one specimen sequenced in a study of human T cells and chemical hapten exposure. One entry per CDR3 protein results from TCRdb running MiXCR on the RACE reads. The sample shows approximately 41,000 distinct CDR3 sequences, around 9.5% of them seen only once. Time point specified: patch test 3, about 24 weeks after DPC sensitization. Treatment meaning: therapeutic diphenylcyclopropenone sensitization with weekly scalp DPC. The starting material, unfractionated whole blood, was used for total RNA extraction. The sample here was whole blood, taken in connection with sensitization to the hapten diphenylcyclopropenone (DPC). The receptors derive from a man between 50 and 59 years old with alopecia areata. Some clones in this sample may be carry-over from other donors' samples.

This chain joins TRBV10-3 and TRBJ2-2; D may be TRBD1 or TRBD2 (5 bases each). The CDR3 contains 16 residues. The germline V gene has CDR1 ENHRY and CDR2 SYGVKD. V lost 5 bases to trimming and J lost 1 base, with 14 bases between them. CDR3 nucleotide sequence: TGTGCCATCAGTCACGGGACGGGGATGAACACCGGGGAGCTGTTTTTT. As protein: CAISHGTGMNTGELFF.

Ten or more counts support this clonotype. The chain couples TRBV27 to TRBJ2-2; 12 bases line up with TRBD2. From germline, CDR1 is MNHEY and CDR2 SMNVEV (reference sequence). The junction had 10 bases not matched to a gene; V was cut back by 6 bases and J by 5 bases. The CDR3 runs to 17 residues. The DNA for the CDR3 is TGTGCCAGCAGCCTCCTAGCGGGAGGGCCGGTTACCGGGGAGCTGTTTTTT. Its protein product is CASSLLAGGPVTGELFF.

This clonotype has more than one count but fewer than ten. The rearrangement joins TRBV3-1 to TRBJ2-7; 9 bases match TRBD1. Unmatched junction bases numbered 6, after V lost 1 base and J lost 2 bases. Germline V gene lookup returns CDR1 LGHDT and CDR2 YNNKEL (reference sequence). CDR3 size: 16 residues. The DNA of the CDR3 is TGTGCCAGCAGCCAAGGCCCCGGGACAGGGACCTACGAGCAGTACTTC. It yields the protein CASSQGPGTGTYEQYF.

In this sample, this clonotype turned up many times. CDR3 amino acids: CASREQADTQYF. The CDR3 bases are TGTGCCAGCCGGGAGCAGGCAGATACGCAGTATTTT. The genes are TRBV2 and TRBJ2-3, with a possible D match to TRBD2 (6 bases). Germline V gives CDR1 SNHLY, CDR2 FYNNEI. This CDR3 region has 12 residues. V was shortened by 8 bases and J by 4 bases, with 10 bases between the two germline ends.

By share of the sample, this clonotype is hyperexpanded. This chain links TRBV11-3 with TRBJ2-7; the match to TRBD2 covers 15 bases. This CDR3 is 19 amino acids long. V shed 5 bases, J shed 4 bases, and the junction held 15 bases outside the gene matches. Germline CDR1 reads SGHNT; CDR2 reads YENEEA. The CDR3 DNA follows: TGTGCCAGCAGCGTTATCACGGGGACTAGCGGGAGGTCTAGGTACGAGCAGTACTTC. Translated, it gives CASSVITGTSGRSRYEQYF.

This clonotype was observed many times. J is TRBJ2-1 and V is TRBV9; TRBD2 matches 11 bases. Germline V lookup: CDR1 SGDLS, CDR2 YYNGEE. The ends lost 4 bases at V and 4 bases at J; junction bases unmatched: 10. CDR3 length equals 17 residues. CDR3 residues: CASSPVGGTSGYNEQFF. The CDR3 nucleotides are TGTGCCAGCAGCCCTGTCGGGGGGACTAGCGGTTACAATGAGCAGTTCTTC. The full variable domain, completed using reference TRBV9 and TRBJ2-1, is DSGVTQTPKHLITATGQRVTLRCSPRSGDLSVYWYQQSLDQGLQFLIQYYNGEERAKGNILERFSAQQFPDLHSELNLSSLELGDSALYFCASSPVGGTSGYNEQFFGPGTRLTVL.

This clonotype was found a few times. The chain uses TRBV20-1 and TRBJ1-6; D not resolved. CDR1 and CDR2 from the germline V gene are DFQATT and SNEGSKA (reference sequence). V was clipped by 6 bases and J by 7 bases, with 22 bases between them. The CDR3 has 16 amino acids. The CDR3, as DNA: TGCAGTGCACCCCCCGGCGGCGCAGCCCTCAATTCACCCCTCCACTTT. Translated, it gives CSAPPGGAALNSPLHF.

This chain links TRBV12-3 or TRBV12-4 with TRBJ2-5, with TRBD2 matching over 11 bases. CDR3 size: 15 residues. Losses at the gene ends were 5 bases for V and 5 bases for J; bases not matched to a gene: 7. Written as DNA, the CDR3 is TGTGCCAGCAGTCTGACTAGCGGGATACGGGAGACCCAGTACTTC. Protein product: CASSLTSGIRETQYF.

The sample holds many counts of this clonotype. This rearrangement joins TRBV7-2 to TRBJ2-1, with 8 bases fitting TRBD2. The ends lost 5 bases at V and 1 base at J; junction bases unmatched: 4. The CDR3 has 15 amino acids. Germline V gene sequence: CDR1 SGHTA, CDR2 FQGNSA. The CDR3 DNA reads TGTGCCAGCAGCCCTAAGCGGGAGTCCTACAATGAGCAGTTCTTC. This codes for CASSPKRESYNEQFF.

This clonotype was picked up a small number of times. The genes are TRBV28 and TRBJ1-2; no firm D call. Germline assignment: CDR1 MDHEN and CDR2 SYDVKM. The V and J ends lost 2 bases and 3 bases respectively, with 7 bases between them. The CDR3 has 13 residues. The CDR3 DNA is TGTGCCAGCAGTTTAAAACAGCACTATGGCTACACCTTC. Translating it yields CASSLKQHYGYTF.

This clonotype was counted many times. This chain joins TRBV4-1 and TRBJ2-1; D is perhaps TRBD1 or TRBD2 (5 bases each). The V and J ends lost 4 bases and 10 bases respectively, with 11 bases between them. Germline lookup yields CDR1 MGHRA and CDR2 YSYEKL. The CDR3 runs to 12 residues. As DNA, the CDR3 is TGCGCCAGCAGCCGGCTAGCAGGGGAGCAGTTCTTC. It translates to CASSRLAGEQFF.

The chain carries TRBV30 and TRBJ1-2, with TRBD1 identical over 9 bases. CDR1 and CDR2 (germline): GTSNPN, SVGIG (reference sequence). The V and J ends lost 3 bases and 2 bases, in that order; junction bases with no gene match: 7. The CDR3 is 15 amino acids. The chain's CDR3 is CAWRLTGGKNYGYTF. CDR3 DNA: TGTGCCTGGAGGTTGACAGGGGGAAAGAACTATGGCTACACCTTC.

The chain is built from TRBV2 and TRBJ2-5; D uncertain. Trimming stripped 7 bases from V and 4 bases from J, with 19 bases between. The germline CDR1 and CDR2 sequences are SNHLY and FYNNEI. The CDR3 runs 15 residues. The CDR3 loop reads CASMPMDPMGETQYF. The DNA for the CDR3 is TGTGCCAGCATGCCTATGGACCCAATGGGAGAGACCCAGTACTTC.

At least ten counts were recorded for this clonotype. The chain is built from TRBV6-5 and TRBJ2-5; tentatively, D is TRBD1 (6 bases). This CDR3 region has 15 residues. CDR1 MNHEY and CDR2 SVGAGI come from the germline V gene. Trimming removed 4 bases from V and 3 bases from J, with 15 bases in between. CDR3 amino acids: CASSLQGRGEETQYF. CDR3 in DNA: TGTGCCAGCAGTTTACAGGGAAGAGGCGAAGAGACCCAGTACTTC.

The chain joins TRBV7-2 to TRBJ2-2; no firm D call. Deletions cut 4 bases from V and 8 bases from J, with 17 bases between. Germline CDR1 SGHTA, CDR2 FQGNSA. The CDR3 is 15 residues long. CDR3 sequence (DNA): TGTGCCAGCAGCTCCCGATATGCCCCACGGGGGGAGCTGTTTTTT. It yields the protein CASSSRYAPRGELFF. Full variable domain (outside the CDR3, taken from reference TRBV7-2 and TRBJ2-2): GAGVSQSPSNKVTEKGKDVELRCDPISGHTALYWYRQSLGQGLEFLIYFQGNSAPDKSGLPSDRFSAERTGGSVSTLTIQRTQQEDSAVYLCASSSRYAPRGELFFGEGSRLTVL.

This clonotype occurred many times. This chain uses TRBV7-2 with TRBJ1-1, with TRBD1 identical over 8 bases. Germline loops: CDR1 SGHTA, CDR2 FQGNSA. V was pared by 5 bases and J by 0 bases, with 14 bases of the junction left unmatched. The CDR3 runs to 18 residues. The CDR3 sequence: CASSLRAGTGKLNTEAFF. The CDR3, as DNA: TGTGCCAGCAGCCTCCGCGCCGGGACAGGAAAACTGAACACTGAAGCTTTCTTT.

The rearrangement joins TRBV5-1 to TRBJ2-3; no firm D call. CDR1 SGHRS and CDR2 YFSETQ come from the germline V gene. V was trimmed by 0 bases and J by 0 bases, leaving 8 bases between them. This CDR3 is 15 amino acids long. The CDR3 DNA follows: TGCGCCAGCAGCTTGGCGAGTTCTAGCACAGATACGCAGTATTTT. It encodes CASSLASSSTDTQYF. The full variable domain, its missing parts supplied by reference TRBV5-1 and TRBJ2-3, is KAGVTQTPRYLIKTRGQQVTLSCSPISGHRSVSWYQQTPGQGLQFLFEYFSETQRNKGNFPGRFSGRQFSNSRSEMNVSTLELGDSALYLCASSLASSSTDTQYFGPGTRLTVL.

This clonotype was found a few times. One junction end disagrees with the germline gene, perhaps due to a read error. The chain couples TRBV19 to TRBJ1-4; no definite D call. The CDR3 length is 15 residues. CDR1 and CDR2 (germline): LNHDA, SQIVND (reference sequence). For the CDR3, the DNA is TGCGCCAGTAGTATTGGAAGGAATTCTAATGAAAAACTGTTTTTT. Translating it yields CASSIGRNSNEKLFF. The full variable domain, in which reference TRBV19 and TRBJ1-4 provide the parts outside the CDR3, is DGGITQSPKYLFRKEGQNVTLSCEQNLNHDAMYWYRQDPGQGLRLIYYSQIVNDFQKGDIAEGYSVSREKKESFPLTVTSAQKNPTAFYLCASSIGRNSNEKLFFGSGTQLSVL.